The present T cell receptor beta chain was sequenced within a study of regulatory T cells in long-lasting Graves disease. In the study overall: Graves' patients, newly diagnosed, had taken antithyroid drugs under 3 months.

Notes on the study in general: Persistent disease exhibited a predilection for TRBV28, TRBJ1-2 and TRBJ2-5.

Combining iRepertoire HTBI primers with Arm-PCR of CDR3 regions, the authors built TCR beta libraries. TCRdb processed the multiplex PCR reads anew with MiXCR; each CDR3 protein has one entry. Of a few hundred thousand distinct CDR3 sequences in the sample, approximately 15% were seen once. Germline lookup yields CDR1 DFQATT and CDR2 SNEGSKA (reference sequence). The CDR3 totals 16 residues. V was pared by 6 bases and J by 6 bases, with 17 bases of the junction left unmatched. This clonotype occurred many times. Its antigen is not known. This sample's time point: newly diagnosed GD, antithyroid drugs for less than 3 months. PBMC-derived RNA was used for the TCR library. These data were also filed under a second study, of T cells in Graves' hyperthyroidism and ophthalmopathy. This second study says: First-round RT-PCR of the TCR CDR3 relied on the HTBI primer set. A median about 6.5 months before onset, the model predicted ophthalmopathy.

Here the sequenced sample was peripheral blood mononuclear cells (PBMCs), taken at new diagnosis, from a patient treated with antithyroid drugs. This chain links TRBV20-1 with TRBJ2-1; 7 nucleotides agree with TRBD2. The TCR comes from a man under 40 with Graves disease. Written as DNA, the CDR3 is TGCAGTGCCCCCCCGGGCGGGAGAGCGACGGGCAATGAGCAGTTCTTC. Translating it yields CSAPPGGRATGNEQFF.